This TCR beta chain stems from a study of blood T cells in healthy people across ages. Peripheral blood samples of about 10 milliliters were drawn from each donor. CDR1 LGHDT and CDR2 YNNKEL come from the germline V gene (reference sequence). The length of the CDR3 is 13 residues. This clonotype was counted a few times. Antigen specificity is unknown. Relative to the germline gene, one junction end is altered; a read error may explain this. Using a J-beta primer mix together with a sample-barcoded 5' primer, a second PCR was run for roughly 6 to 11 cycles. Every cDNA molecule bore a tag from a template-switch adaptor containing 12 random nucleotides. Each of the samples gave a minimum of 3 million paired-end reads that contained CDR3. TCRdb passed the 5' RACE reads through MiXCR, listing each CDR3 protein once. The table shows about 640,000 distinct CDR3 sequences, with about 30% occurring only once.

Study-level points and caveats: Diversity figures based on one million T cells were deemed too low.

The TCR was taken from a woman at least 80 years old in good health. The V call is TRBV3-1, the J call TRBJ2-6; a weak D match, TRBD1 (5 bases). Input material: blood. CDR3 in DNA: TGTGCCAGCACCATCTCTGGGGCCAACGTCCCGACTTTC. Translated, it gives CASTISGANVPTF.